This T cell receptor (beta chain) was identified in a study of T-cell memory formation after mild COVID-19. Background on the study: TCR clusters largely stayed donor specific.

In this sample, this clonotype turned up a few times. TCRdb called the 5' RACE reads again in MiXCR, with one record for every CDR3 protein. The repertoire holds 220,000 or so distinct CDR3 sequences, with about 9.2% as singletons. The sample consisted of PBMCs or a T cell subset sorted from them (not recorded which). The TCR comes from a man in his late teens or twenties who had mild COVID-19 (a few samples of this study predate the infection). Cell type and time point are not known.

The CDR3 DNA reads TGTGCCAGCATCCGGTACAGGGGCCCCCCCACCTTC. It is translated as CASIRYRGPPTF. V is TRBV12-3 or TRBV12-4 and J is TRBJ1-2; 7 nucleotides line up with TRBD1. Germline trimming cut 7 bases from V and 13 bases from J; bases unmatched to any gene: 12. CDR3 length equals 12 residues.